A single sample is the source of the 9 T cell receptor beta chains below, sequenced in a study of blood T cell repertoires in COVID-19. The repertoire was sequenced with immunoSEQ multiplex PCR; TCRdb's copy has only in-frame clones and lacks some. The data show 270,000 or so clones, roughly 86% seen once. The sample comprised peripheral blood. The origin of the receptors is a man aged 40-49 years with active or convalescent COVID-19.

The rearrangement joins TRBV11-2 to TRBJ2-2; D not certain. CDR1 is SGHAT and CDR2 is FQNNGV in the germline V gene. The CDR3 extends over 14 amino acids. The V and J ends lost 5 bases and 5 bases respectively, with 12 bases between them. DNA of the CDR3: TGTGCCAGCAGCCAACCACAAAAGACCGGGGAGCTGTTTTTT. Encoded protein: CASSQPQKTGELFF. The full variable domain, in which reference TRBV11-2 and TRBJ2-2 provide the parts outside the CDR3, is EAGVAQSPRYKIIEKRQSVAFWCNPISGHATLYWYQQILGQGPKLLIQFQNNGVVDDSQLPKDRFSAERLKGVDSTLKIQPAKLEDSAVYLCASSQPQKTGELFFGEGSRLTVL.

The chain couples TRBV7-3 to TRBJ2-3; 11 bases map to TRBD1. Unmatched junction bases numbered 5, after V lost 3 bases and J lost 3 bases. Germline CDR1 and CDR2: SGHTA and FQGTGA. There are 16 residues in the CDR3. The CDR3 sequence is CASSLVGTGGTDTQYF. Here the CDR3 DNA reads TGTGCCAGCAGCTTGGTCGGGACAGGGGGTACAGATACGCAGTATTTT. The full variable domain, completed using reference TRBV7-3 and TRBJ2-3, is GAGVSQTPSNKVTEKGKYVELRCDPISGHTALYWYRQSLGQGPEFLIYFQGTGAADDSGLPNDRFFAVRPEGSVSTLKIQRTERGDSAVYLCASSLVGTGGTDTQYFGPGTRLTVL.

To note about this clone: The identical CDR3 is also encoded by other nucleotide sequences in the sample. The CDR3 spells CASRQQGSYGYTF. CDR3 nucleotides: TGTGCCAGCAGACAACAGGGAAGCTATGGCTACACCTTC. This rearrangement joins TRBV12-3 or TRBV12-4 to TRBJ1-2; perhaps TRBD1 as D (6 bases). V gave up 6 bases and J gave up 4 bases, with 12 bases separating them. This CDR3 is built from 13 residues.

The V and J genes are TRBV28 and TRBJ1-1, with TRBD1 as a possible D gene (6 bases). CDR3 length: 15 residues. V lost 5 bases, J lost 10 bases, and 23 bases lay in between. Germline-derived CDR1 and CDR2 are MDHEN and SYDVKM. The CDR3: CASSASAGAIVLAFF. The CDR3 DNA reads TGTGCCAGCAGTGCCTCGGCAGGGGCGATCGTTTTAGCTTTCTTT.

J is TRBJ2-3 and V is TRBV18, with 8 bases lining up with TRBD1. Germline trimming cut 3 bases from V and 0 bases from J; bases unmatched to any gene: 11. Germline CDR1 KGHSH, CDR2 LQKENI. The CDR3 runs 18 residues. The CDR3 sequence: CASSPVTRTGRSTDTQYF. The CDR3 DNA sequence: TGTGCCAGCTCACCCGTCACCCGGACAGGGAGAAGCACAGATACGCAGTATTTT.

The chain links TRBV7-2 to TRBJ1-3; D is undetermined. In germline, CDR1 is SGHTA, CDR2 FQGNSA. V lost 3 bases to trimming and J lost 0 bases, with 9 bases between them. This CDR3 contains 15 residues. The CDR3 reads CASSLRPSSGNTIYF. The CDR3 DNA reads as TGTGCCAGCAGCTTGCGGCCTTCCTCTGGAAACACCATATATTTT.

The chain is built from TRBV7-9 and TRBJ1-1, with D uncertain. Per the germline V gene, CDR1 is SEHNR and CDR2 is FQNEAQ (reference sequence). This CDR3 has 12 amino acids. Deletions cut 11 bases from V and 1 base from J, with 11 bases between. The CDR3 here is CAPREQNTEAFF. In nucleotides, the CDR3 is TGTGCCCCCCGGGAGCAGAACACTGAAGCTTTCTTT.

This clone was counted a few times. The gene calls are TRBV3-1 (or the pseudogene TRBV3-2) and TRBJ2-1; D gene uncertain. CDR3 length: 14 amino acids. V gave up 4 bases and J gave up 5 bases, with 12 bases separating them. Germline V gene lookup returns CDR1 LGHDT and CDR2 YNNKEL (reference sequence). This chain's CDR3 is CASSLLSPHNEQFF. In DNA form, the CDR3 reads TGTGCCAGCAGCCTCCTCTCCCCCCACAATGAGCAGTTCTTC.

V is TRBV29-1 and J is TRBJ2-3; 12 bases align to TRBD2. V dropped 7 bases and J dropped 0; count of bases not matched to a gene: 8. The germline CDR1 and CDR2 sequences are SQVTM and ANQGSEA. CDR3 length: 16 residues. CDR3 in amino acids: CSADPLAGGSTDTQYF. As DNA, the CDR3 is TGCAGCGCCGACCCCCTAGCGGGGGGGAGCACAGATACGCAGTATTTT.